The next 26 T cell receptor beta chains were all read from a single sample in a study of T cells in Graves' hyperthyroidism and ophthalmopathy. Researchers amplified the TCR beta CDR3 regions from RNA transcripts. An initial round of RT-PCR targeting the TCR CDR3 relied on the HTBI primer set. One entry per CDR3 protein, called by TCRdb with MiXCR from the multiplex PCR reads. This sample has hundreds of thousands of distinct CDR3 sequences; just under 25% occur once, and the top ten carry around 70%. Sequenced: blood. The receptor source for this set is a man aged 45-60 years with Graves' hyperthyroidism.

In this sample, this clonotype turned up a few times. The chain is built from TRBV20-1 and TRBJ2-1, with D tentatively TRBD2 (6 bases). The CDR3 has 12 residues. V was pared by 0 bases and J by 7 bases, with 7 bases between. Germline CDR1 DFQATT, CDR2 SNEGSKA (reference sequence). CDR3 sequence: CSARDGRNEQFF. The CDR3 DNA sequence: TGCAGTGCTAGAGATGGGAGGAATGAGCAGTTCTTC.

The chain has TRBV6-5 and TRBJ1-4; 8 bases agree with TRBD1. J was trimmed by 3 bases and V by 0 bases; bases with no gene match: 6. The CDR3 covers 17 residues. Germline V gene lookup returns CDR1 MNHEY and CDR2 SVGAGI. CDR3 sequence (DNA): TGTGCCAGCAGTTACTCGGGCAGGGGGCTTTCTAATGAAAAACTGTTTTTT. Its translation is CASSYSGRGLSNEKLFF.

This chain links TRBV19 with TRBJ2-7; the D is unclear. Germline V gives CDR1 LNHDA, CDR2 SQIVND (reference sequence). The V end was cut by 2 bases, the J end by 0 bases, with 11 bases between. The CDR3 sequence is 15 residues long. Here the CDR3 reads CASSIREDGSYEQYF. In DNA form, the CDR3 reads TGTGCCAGTAGTATAAGAGAGGACGGCTCCTACGAGCAGTACTTC.

This clonotype was found a few times. The gene calls are TRBV25-1 and TRBJ2-1, with TRBD2 matching 14 bases. The CDR3 is 18 residues long. Germline lookup yields CDR1 MGHDK and CDR2 SYGVNS. V lost 3 bases to trimming and J lost 9 bases; unmatched junction nucleotides: 13. CDR3 loop: CASSEEGVTSGRASEQFF. The CDR3 DNA is TGTGCCAGCAGTGAGGAAGGGGTGACTAGCGGGAGGGCCAGTGAGCAGTTCTTC.

CDR3 in DNA: TGTGCCAGCAGTTACGGGTTTGCGTCAACAGATACGCAGTATTTT. Its translation: CASSYGFASTDTQYF. The gene calls are TRBV6-6 and TRBJ2-3; D ambiguous. The V gene's germline CDR1 is MNHNY and CDR2 SVGAGI (reference sequence). CDR3 size: 15 residues. Trimming removed 2 bases from V and 3 bases from J, with 12 bases in between.

This clonotype was counted at least ten times. This chain uses TRBV11-3 with TRBJ2-1; TRBD2 matches 8 bases. V dropped 5 bases and J dropped 8; count of bases not matched to a gene: 8. The CDR3 loop spans 14 amino acids. The germline V gene has CDR1 SGHNT and CDR2 YENEEA. The CDR3 reads CASSRSAGDDEQFF. CDR3 bases: TGTGCCAGCAGCCGCTCAGCGGGAGACGATGAGCAGTTCTTC.

This clonotype was counted at least ten times. The V and J genes are TRBV5-1 and TRBJ2-3, with a tentative D call TRBD2 (5 bases). The CDR3 is 15 residues long. V was pared by 5 bases and J by 3 bases, with 16 bases between. Germline CDR1 reads SGHRS; CDR2 reads YFSETQ. The CDR3 sequence: CASRVGLTGTDTQYF. CDR3 in DNA: TGCGCCAGCAGAGTCGGTCTAACGGGGACAGATACGCAGTATTTT.

The count of this clonotype is one. This chain connects TRBV11-3 to TRBJ2-3; 13 bases fit TRBD2. The CDR3 sequence is 16 residues long. Trimming removed 1 base from V and 4 bases from J; junction bases left unmatched: 2. The germline V gene has CDR1 SGHNT and CDR2 YENEEA. CDR3 sequence (DNA): TGTGCCAGCAGCTTAGGAGGACTAGCGGGAGCAGATACGCAGTATTTT. This gives the protein CASSLGGLAGADTQYF.

This clonotype was observed many times. The V and J genes are TRBV7-2 and TRBJ1-2; 7 positions agree with TRBD1. CDR1 and CDR2 from the germline V gene are SGHTA and FQGNSA. V shed 3 bases, J shed 3 bases, and the junction held 4 bases outside the gene matches. This CDR3 has 14 amino acids. The CDR3 bases are TGTGCCAGCAGCTTGGTCGGGACAGACTATGGCTACACCTTC. Translation: CASSLVGTDYGYTF.

Points on this clonotype: A much larger clone differs by one base, so this may be a read error. The chain employs TRBV5-1 and TRBJ2-1, with 7 nucleotides matching TRBD2. CDR3 length: 20 amino acids. Germline assignment: CDR1 SGHRS and CDR2 YFSETQ. Trimming cost V 3 bases and J 9 bases; bases outside gene matches: 27. CDR3 in DNA: TGCGCCAGCAGCTACGGGTCTCTGGGCCAAACCCAACTAGCGTCTGTTGAGCAGTTCTTC. Its translation is CASSYGSLGQTQLASVEQFF.

The genes are TRBV2 and TRBJ1-1; 8 bases are a match to TRBD1. The ends lost 6 bases at V and 7 bases at J; junction bases unmatched: 10. The germline CDR1 and CDR2 sequences are SNHLY and FYNNEI. CDR3 length: 14 residues. CDR3 sequence: CASRLDRVKGEAFF. The CDR3 bases are TGTGCCAGCAGGTTGGACAGGGTTAAAGGTGAAGCTTTCTTT.

CDR3 bases: TGTGCCAGCAGACCAGGGGGCGCAGATACGCAGTATTTT. Translated, it gives CASRPGGADTQYF. The V and J genes are TRBV27 and TRBJ2-3; TRBD1 matches at 8 bases. The germline CDR1 and CDR2 sequences are MNHEY and SMNVEV (reference sequence). This CDR3 region has 13 residues. The junction had 3 bases not matched to a gene; V was cut back by 6 bases and J by 4 bases.

The chain combines TRBV10-3 with TRBJ1-1; D is unresolved. Trimming took off 10 bases at V and 1 base at J, with 16 bases between the two ends. This CDR3 has 14 residues. Germline loops: CDR1 ENHRY, CDR2 SYGVKD. The CDR3: CASSLGKTNTEAFF. DNA of the CDR3: TGTGCCAGCAGCCTAGGAAAGACGAACACTGAAGCTTTCTTT.

This chain connects TRBV5-1 to TRBJ1-1; no firm D call. In germline, CDR1 is SGHRS, CDR2 YFSETQ. The CDR3 sequence is 13 residues long. V was shortened by 0 bases and J by 7 bases, with 10 bases between the two germline ends. The CDR3 region is CASSLEGGGEAFF. CDR3 coding DNA: TGCGCCAGCAGCTTGGAAGGCGGCGGTGAAGCTTTCTTT.

There are a few counts of this clonotype. This rearrangement joins TRBV6-1 to TRBJ2-7; D gene ambiguous. Germline lookup yields CDR1 MNHNS and CDR2 SASEGT. CDR3 length: 14 amino acids. With 0 bases removed from V and 6 bases from J, the gap between germline ends came to 12 bases. CDR3 loop: CASSEAHYFSEQYF. CDR3 DNA: TGTGCCAGCAGTGAAGCCCACTATTTCAGCGAGCAGTACTTC.

This rearrangement joins TRBV13 to TRBJ2-7; D ambiguous. This CDR3 is 14 amino acids long. Per germline, CDR1 PRHDT and CDR2 FYEKMQ (reference sequence). V was trimmed by 5 bases and J by 3 bases, leaving 14 bases between them. The chain's CDR3 is CASSRGGLHYEQYF. The DNA of the CDR3 is TGTGCCAGCAGCCGCGGTGGTCTGCACTACGAGCAGTACTTC.

A word on this clonotype: This may arise from a read error, as a much more abundant clone is one base away. The rearrangement uses TRBV28 and TRBJ2-5; D not certain. This CDR3 has 15 residues. Trimming removed 5 bases from V and 4 bases from J, with 17 bases in between. Germline values: CDR1 MDHEN, CDR2 SYDVKM. DNA for the CDR3: TGTGCCAGCAGTGAACCCGGAAACCGGACAGAGACCCAGTACTTC. This sequence encodes CASSEPGNRTETQYF. The whole variable domain, remainder taken from reference TRBV28 and TRBJ2-5, is DVKVTQSSRYLVKRTGEKVFLECVQDMDHENMFWYRQDPGLGLRLIYFSYDVKMKEKGDIPEGYSVSREKKERFSLILESASTNQTSMYLCASSEPGNRTETQYFGPGTRLLVL.

This clonotype was recorded many times. The chain has TRBV7-2 and TRBJ2-1; D is unresolved. V lost 5 bases, J lost 4 bases, and 15 bases lay in between. Germline CDR1 reads SGHTA; CDR2 reads FQGNSA. CDR3 length equals 15 residues. In DNA, the CDR3 is TGTGCCAGCAGCATCAGGCGGAGAAAATACAATGAGCAGTTCTTC. Its translation is CASSIRRRKYNEQFF.

The sample holds many counts of this clonotype. The V call is TRBV12-3 or TRBV12-4, the J call TRBJ2-5; D assignment may be TRBD1 or TRBD2 (5 bases each). V dropped 3 bases and J dropped 5 bases, with 19 bases sitting between them. There are 16 residues in the CDR3. CDR3 nucleotide sequence: TGTGCCAGCAGTTTGGGTGGGGACCCGAACGGGGAGACCCAGTACTTC. This translates into CASSLGGDPNGETQYF.

This clonotype came up many times. The chain combines TRBV12-3 or TRBV12-4 with TRBJ1-1; D not certain. V was cut by 5 bases and J by 11 bases, with 18 bases left in between. The CDR3 sequence is 13 residues long. DNA for the CDR3: TGTGCCAGCAGTGCCGGTTCTGCATCGTATGCTTTCTTT. Its translation is CASSAGSASYAFF.

The chain combines TRBV4-1 with TRBJ1-4; 7 positions agree with TRBD1. The J segment lost 6 bases and the V segment lost 5 bases, leaving 12 bases of the junction unmatched. The V gene's germline CDR1 is MGHRA and CDR2 YSYEKL. CDR3 size: 16 residues. CDR3: CASSSIGGQWYEKLFF. The DNA for the CDR3 is TGCGCCAGCAGCTCGATCGGGGGACAGTGGTATGAAAAACTGTTTTTT.

This clonotype was picked up many times. The V gene is TRBV7-3, the J gene TRBJ2-5, with 8 bases lining up with TRBD2. CDR3 length: 15 amino acids. Germline values: CDR1 SGHTA, CDR2 FQGTGA. The junction had 5 bases not matched to a gene; V was cut back by 1 base and J by 4 bases. The CDR3 sequence: CASSLKPGLAETQYF. The CDR3 DNA follows: TGTGCCAGCAGCTTAAAGCCCGGACTAGCAGAGACCCAGTACTTC.

This rearrangement joins TRBV6-1 to TRBJ2-3, with TRBD2 matching over 9 bases. Germline V gene lookup returns CDR1 MNHNS and CDR2 SASEGT. V lost 9 bases, J lost 1 base, and 5 bases stayed unmatched. CDR3 length: 14 residues. Written as DNA, the CDR3 is TGTGCCAGTAATGAGCGGGAGGGCACAGATACGCAGTATTTT. Translation: CASNEREGTDTQYF.

The rearrangement links TRBV30 to TRBJ2-7; the match to TRBD2 covers 12 bases. This CDR3 comprises 14 residues. The junction had 5 bases not matched to a gene; V was cut back by 4 bases and J by 4 bases. The germline V gene has CDR1 GTSNPN and CDR2 SVGIG (reference sequence). Written as DNA, the CDR3 is TGTGCCTGGACCCTAGCGGGGGGGCCTTACGAGCAGTACTTC. Residues: CAWTLAGGPYEQYF.

A few counts support this clonotype. V and J are TRBV15 and TRBJ2-5; 12 nucleotides agree with TRBD2. Germline loops: CDR1 LNHNV, CDR2 YYDKDF (reference sequence). V was clipped by 5 bases and J by 5 bases; unmatched bases: 12. This CDR3 region has 17 residues. CDR3 in amino acids: CATSGSSGRARGETQYF. The CDR3 DNA reads as TGTGCCACCAGCGGCTCTAGCGGGAGGGCTCGTGGTGAGACCCAGTACTTC.

V usage is TRBV6-1 and J usage is TRBJ2-7; perhaps TRBD1 as D (6 bases). The CDR3 is made up of 12 amino acids. The V gene lost 6 bases and the J gene lost 6 bases, with 12 bases spanning the gap. Germline V CDR1 and CDR2: MNHNS, SASEGT. In DNA form, the CDR3 reads TGTGCCAGCAGCCTGGACAGAACCGAGCAGTACTTC. This translates into CASSLDRTEQYF.